This entry features one T cell receptor beta chain sequence. Its antigen is unknown. This entry comes from a study of shared clonotypes between healthy human individuals. The wider study: Each donor's CD4 naive and CD4 memory cells filled three plates apiece, CD8 naive two, and CD8 memory one.

CD45RO-negative cells were positively selected for CCR7, leaving out terminally differentiated effector memory CD45RA+ cells. Trimming removed 5 bases at V and 7 bases at J, with 11 bases between. This CDR3 region has 13 residues. The germline V gene encodes CDR1 LNHDA and CDR2 SQIVND (reference sequence). General observations from the study: The sampled material consisted only of blood, and tissue repertoires are likely to differ.

Across several immunoSEQ plates, the genomic DNA of each subset was split evenly. Profiling relied on immunoSEQ multiplex PCR, and the TCRdb table lists in-frame clones only, not all of them. Among roughly 1,800,000 clones listed, about 95% were seen once. The chain recombines TRBV19 with TRBJ2-2; D may be TRBD1 or TRBD2 (6 bases each). This sequence originates from a man between 18 and 29 years old in good health. Material for sequencing was naive CD8+ T cells sorted from blood. DNA of the CDR3: TGTGCCAGTAGTGAGGAGGGGGGCGGGGAGCTGTTTTTT. This translates into CASSEEGGGELFF.